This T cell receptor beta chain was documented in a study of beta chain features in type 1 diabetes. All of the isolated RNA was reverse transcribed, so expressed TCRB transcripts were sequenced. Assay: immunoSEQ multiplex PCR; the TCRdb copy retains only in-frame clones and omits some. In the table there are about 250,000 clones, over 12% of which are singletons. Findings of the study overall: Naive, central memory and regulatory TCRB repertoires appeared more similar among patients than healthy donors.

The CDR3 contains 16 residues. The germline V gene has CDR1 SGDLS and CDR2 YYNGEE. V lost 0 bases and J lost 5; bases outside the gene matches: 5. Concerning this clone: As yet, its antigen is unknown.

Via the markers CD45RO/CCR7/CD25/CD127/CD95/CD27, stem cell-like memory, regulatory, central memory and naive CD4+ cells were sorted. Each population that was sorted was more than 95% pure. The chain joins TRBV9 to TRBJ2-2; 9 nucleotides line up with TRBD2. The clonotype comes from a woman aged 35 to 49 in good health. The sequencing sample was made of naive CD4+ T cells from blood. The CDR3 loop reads CASSVGPSGETGELFF. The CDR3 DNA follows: TGTGCCAGCAGCGTAGGTCCTAGCGGGGAGACCGGGGAGCTGTTTTTT.